The sequence of this T cell receptor (beta chain) was determined in a study of T cell responses to AZD1222 COVID-19 vaccine (dated by TCRdb to the early 2020s). Study-level background: A total of more than 230 trial participants underwent TCR sequencing, of whom some 200 had received two doses of AZD1222 and approximately 25 had received two doses of the MenACWY control vaccine. Trial participants were enrolled by age into 18-55, 56-69 and 70-plus year subgroups, with approximately 150, 28 and 58 TCR-sequenced participants respectively. On the study overall, not on this receptor specifically: Participants were mostly white British, with more females than males. The authors suggested clonal diversity may have been underestimated. The vaccine-associated CD4 TCRs covered the entire spike protein, and the dominant responses fell in regions 160-218 and 743-854. Spike-specific TCR breadth and depth rose significantly after two AZD1222 doses compared with day 0 and with MenACWY recipients. Epitopes outside the regions mutated in the B.1.351 and B.1.1.7 variants were reportedly recognized by nearly half of the unique spike-specific TCRs. Because no day 14 peak-response samples were available, the repertoires could be characterized only after the peak T cell response. In the small 56-69-year group, the increase in depth fell short of significance, most likely because of low power. Conclusions about previously exposed vaccinees are limited because only 5 or 6 AZD1222 recipients were SARS-CoV-2 seropositive at baseline.

Remarks on this clone: Its cognate antigen has yet to be identified. Per-base quality was not reported, and no clone a single base away is much larger than it.

The CDR3 regions of human TCRbeta chains were analyzed by immunosequencing. The authors processed their data as follows. TCRs in the repertoires were matched against a reference library of SARS-CoV-2-specific TCRs that had been generated with the MIRA antigen-specificity platform. Breadth was defined as the fraction of unique TCRs that were SARS-CoV-2-associated. Depth was defined as the fraction of total T cells that were SARS-CoV-2-associated. Each spike-specific TCR was assigned to its reactive spike region and to a CD4 or CD8 class using the MIRA data. Log10-transformed breadth and depth values were compared by one-way ANOVA with Sidak's multiple comparisons tests. Here the immuneACCESS table is served through TCRdb, limited to in-frame sequences with V and J called. Missing clones are a known gap in these copies; in checked studies unresolved V genes cover under half, and the rest lacks a known reason. V and J calls and clone size are as listed in that table; D and trimming were resolved from the DNA. The sample table lists just under 90,000 clones, about 89% of them with a count of one. The leading ten clones occupy more than 5% of the sample.

The cysteine opens and the phenylalanine closes a CDR3 of 16 amino acids. The sequence is cut down to CDR3 DNA, 48 bases in frame from base 1. The germline ends are 21 bases apart after V is trimmed by 3 bases and J by 8 bases. The germline V gene encodes CDR1 SGHDT and CDR2 YYEEEE. The time point label for this specimen denotes: about 28 days (+/-7) after the second vaccine dose. AZD1222 recipients whose second dose came at about 4 weeks and those whose second dose came at about 12 weeks were combined into one group, since spike-specific TCR depth and breadth did not differ between the two schedules. Samples from vaccinated people were obtained from the UK trials COV001 and COV002, which included a single-blind randomized controlled phase 2/3 trial of AZD1222 (ChAdOx1 nCoV-19) in healthy adults. Trial participant PBMC samples were collected at day 0 and day 28 after the second dose for TCRbeta chain sequencing.

This TCR came from an adult who received the AZD1222 COVID-19 vaccine. The chain is encoded by TRBV5-6 joined to TRBJ1-3; the D region possibly corresponds to TRBD1 (5 bases align). Material: peripheral blood, obtained 28 days after the second AZD1222 dose. The CDR3 region reads CASSSPGSGERDTIYF. The nucleotide sequence is TGTGCCAGCAGCTCGCCGGGTTCGGGGGAAAGGGACACCATATATTTT. When the CDR3 is completed using the reference TRBV5-6 and TRBJ1-3 genes on either side, the full variable domain is DAGVTQSPTHLIKTRGQQVTLRCSPKSGHDTVSWYQQALGQGPQFIFQYYEEEERQRGNFPDRFSGHQFPNYSSELNVNALLLGDSALYLCASSSPGSGERDTIYFGEGSWLTVV.